These T cell receptor beta chains were read from a single sample in a study of T-cell reconstitution after alpha-beta-depleted transplantation in children. TCRdb recomputed calls from the PCR reads with MiXCR, one row per CDR3 protein. The sample lists 490,000 or so distinct CDR3 sequences, roughly a tenth occurring once. The sequencing here drew on PBMCs, taken before TCRalphabeta/CD19-depleted stem cell transplant. All receptors derive from a child aged 2-15 years with inherited bone marrow failure, due to receive a stem cell transplant. CDR3s include the opening cysteine and the closing phenylalanine or tryptophan. D genes are given only for firm matches. Only some rows state a clone size, as once, few, many or a class for expanded clones.

TRBJ2-4,many,TRBV29-1,-,TGCAGCGTTGAAAGAGTAAACATTCAGTACTTC,CSVERVNIQYF
TRBJ2-2,many,TRBV12-3/TRBV12-4,TRBD2,TGTGCCAGCAGTTTAGGGAAAGGACTAGCGGGAGGGTCGGGTCCCGGGGAGCTGTTTTTT,CASSLGKGLAGGSGPGELFF
TRBJ2-5,many,TRBV28,-,TGTGCCAGCAGTCCCCGGTGGGCAAAAGAGACCCAGTACTTC,CASSPRWAKETQYF
TRBJ2-3,many,TRBV5-1,-,TGCGCCAGCAGTCGGACCCTAGGGTATATCACAGATACGCAGTATTTT,CASSRTLGYITDTQYF
TRBJ2-1,many,TRBV20-1,-,TGCAGTGCTCTACAAGAAAATTACAATGAGCAGTTCTTC,CSALQENYNEQFF
TRBJ2-7,-,TRBV29-1,-,TGCAGCGTTTCGGACGGCTACTACGAGCAGTACTTC,CSVSDGYYEQYF
TRBJ2-7,many,TRBV7-2,-,TGTGCCAGCAGCTTACAGGGGTATCTCGAGCAGTACTTC,CASSLQGYLEQYF
TRBJ1-2,many,TRBV20-1,TRBD1,TGCAGTGCTAGAGATCGGGGAGGTTTCTTAGGGACAGCTAAGGGCTACACCTTC,CSARDRGGFLGTAKGYTF
TRBJ2-5,once,TRBV19,-,TGTGCCAGTAGTATGGACCTTAACCAAGAGACCCAGTACTTC,CASSMDLNQETQYF
TRBJ2-1,many,TRBV5-1,-,TGCGCCAGCAGCGCAGATAGTTCCTACAATGAGCAGTTCTTC,CASSADSSYNEQFF